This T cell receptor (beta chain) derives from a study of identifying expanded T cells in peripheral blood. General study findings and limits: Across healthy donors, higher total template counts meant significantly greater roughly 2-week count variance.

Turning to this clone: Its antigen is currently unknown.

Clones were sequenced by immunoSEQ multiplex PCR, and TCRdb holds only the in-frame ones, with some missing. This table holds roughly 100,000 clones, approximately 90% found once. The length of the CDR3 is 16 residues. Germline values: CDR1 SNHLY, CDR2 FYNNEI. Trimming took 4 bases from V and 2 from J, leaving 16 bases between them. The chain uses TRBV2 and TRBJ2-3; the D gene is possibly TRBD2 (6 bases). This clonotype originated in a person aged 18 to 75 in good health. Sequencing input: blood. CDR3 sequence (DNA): TGTGCCAGCAGTGGACCCAAGGGGCGGGACACAGATACGCAGTATTTT. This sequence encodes CASSGPKGRDTDTQYF.